This TCR beta chain is drawn from a study of tumor and adjacent non-tumor tissue in lung cancer. RNA was extracted from bulk tissue without any cell sorting. The library came from three nested PCR rounds adapted from ARM-PCR protocols. A single record per CDR3 protein comes from TCRdb applying MiXCR to the multiplex PCR reads. This table holds 71,000 or so distinct CDR3 sequences, around 85% found once. The CDR3 loop spans 12 amino acids. Per the germline V gene, CDR1 is SGHAT and CDR2 is FQNNGV. To note about this clonotype: Mismatch with germline at one junction end may stem from a read error.

Input material: lung tumor tissue. The sequence was collected from a woman aged 45-65 years with non-small cell lung cancer. The chain links TRBV11-2 to TRBJ2-1; a weak D match, TRBD2 (5 bases). In nucleotides, the CDR3 is TGTGTAAGCAGCTCCACTAGGGATGAGCACTTCTTC. Its translation: CVSSSTRDEHFF. Full variable domain (outside the CDR3, taken from reference TRBV11-2 and TRBJ2-1): EAGVAQSPRYKIIEKRQSVAFWCNPISGHATLYWYQQILGQGPKLLIQFQNNGVVDDSQLPKDRFSAERLKGVDSTLKIQPAKLEDSAVYLCVSSSTRDEHFFGPGTRLTVL.